This TCR beta chain was recovered during a study of cytomegalovirus exposure and HLA in healthy donors (dated by TCRdb to the late 2010s). Regarding the research as a whole: An earlier analysis of 587 of the donors reported 250 to 350 Gb of sequence data and around 100 million unique TCR beta sequences obtained from roughly 170 million T cells. To predict cytomegalovirus infection status, the study brought together high-throughput TCR immunosequencing, statistical association of individual TCRs with disease status, and machine learning. Besides the first cohort of roughly 700 subjects, a separate validation cohort made up of roughly 120 different subjects was used. Typing coverage varied by locus: about 620-640 donors for A, B, C, DRB1 and DQB1; roughly 510 for DQA1; nearly 610 for DPA1; approximately 490 for DPB1. To decide whether each TCR beta V gene segment behaved as functional or pseudogenic, an earlier analysis of 587 of the donors relied on high-throughput TCR beta sequencing. The later analysis used no new phenotypic data to find candidate immune exposures, relying instead on TCR beta sequences and their occurrence across donors. Among some 410 genotyped donors of the cohort, an average of roughly 240,000 unique TCR beta nucleotide sequences were sequenced per donor, 15% to 20% of them non-productive. Both class I and class II loci were covered by HLA typing, at four-digit resolution. An early release covering roughly 640 HLA-typed donors comprised approximately 290 gigabases of sequencing data and around 80 million unique TCR sequences. Using immunosequencing, the study profiled T cell repertoires from 666 subjects and related those repertoires to cytomegalovirus serostatus. Roughly five DR-DQ haplotypes were handled as single units for association and clustering because linkage in the cohort was strong. Among the roughly 400 genotyped donors, under 90% belonged to the genetic ancestry cluster associated with self-reported Caucasian donors. Donor age, sex, ethnicity and CMV serostatus were collected together with the repertoire data. A later analysis re-analyzed previously published TCR beta repertoires from approximately 670 donors and added high-resolution HLA genotyping to study TCR occurrence patterns. Every repertoire in the discovery cohort had been generated on one and the same sequencing platform. In a later genetic analysis, genome-wide SNP genotypes for about 55% of the 666 donors were used, and that subset was treated as a discovery cohort. The study aimed to test whether cataloging public T cell receptors could reveal signatures of past pathogen exposure. What the research found in general, with its limitations: While some public TCRs were present in many individuals, most TCR sequences turned up only very rarely across donors. Most CMV-associated TCR beta chains appeared to be HLA-restricted in a later analysis, and the HLA associations seemed to be driven largely by CMV exposure. A group of highly shared sequence variants was considered likely to be a technical artifact of the sequencing pipeline. Some IMGT-functional V segments, including TRBV6-2 and TRBV6-3, could not be told apart with the 87-base-pair reads, so those segments were excluded. A few of the identified cytomegalovirus-associated TCR beta chains were confirmed in vitro to be specific for cytomegalovirus antigens. In an earlier analysis of several hundred of the donors, most TCR beta V segments were observed in productive rearrangements about 87% or about 30% of the time, broadly matching IMGT annotations. Strong co-occurrence of HLA alleles, especially DR and DQ, made assigning TCR associations to individual alleles difficult. Because some donors lacked HLA typing at each locus, the association tests relied only on the typed subset. In a later analysis, 16,951 TCR beta sequences were associated with specific HLA alleles at a false discovery rate of 0.05. Compared with equally common non-associated chains, HLA-associated TCR beta chains in a later analysis were more clonally expanded and had lower generation probabilities. The authors suggested that the approach could potentially be extended to other disease states and immunological phenotypes. The study gave a list of some 150 TCR beta chains associated with cytomegalovirus. A further reported finding was that TCR beta sequences accurately predicted the HLA-A and HLA-B alleles for most subjects in the first cohort. In a later analysis, the rate of TCR association differed among HLA loci, with DRB1 alleles having the most associated TCRs and HLA-C alleles having the fewest. Several of the top co-occurrence clusters appeared to be linked to parvovirus B19, influenza, CMV and Epstein-Barr virus, according to a later analysis. The presence/absence analyses assumed that sequencing depth was roughly uniform across donors, and that assumption may not be true. In this cohort, only TCR beta chains were sequenced, and detectable features were limited by the absence of alpha or paired-chain data. An association between a missense DCLRE1C variant and V-gene and J-gene trimming of TCR beta chains was found in a later genetic analysis and replicated in an independent cohort. Correlated functional status among segregating V segments might be attributable to linkage disequilibrium, but an unknown experimental factor could not be ruled out. In both the original and validation cohorts, the classifier was reported to diagnose cytomegalovirus status with high specificity and sensitivity. Immune exposure information for the cohort was limited to CMV serostatus. According to a later genetic analysis, donors in an Asian-associated ancestry cluster had fewer N-insertions in productive TCRs than the roughly 700-donor mean. Because counts were too low, about 17 rarely observed V segments, including chromosome 9 orphons, were excluded from the earlier analysis of around 640 of the donors.

Receptor libraries were prepared by the immunoSEQ multiplex PCR assay. The multiplex PCR relied on a mix of 60 forward primers for TCR Vbeta segments and 13 reverse primers for TCR Jbeta segments. Amplification of the CDR3 region of rearranged TCR beta genes was performed with a multiplex PCR assay on genomic DNA. On the Illumina HiSeq System, the amplified TCR beta libraries were sequenced as 87-base-pair reads. The original pipeline was this. In a later analysis, approximately 74 million unique TCR beta chains were counted across the 500 to 700 repertoires, and roughly 10 million of these chains were shared by at least two donors. A nearest-neighbor algorithm error-corrected the raw reads and collapsed the reads into unique sequences, merging closely related sequences to remove PCR and sequencing errors. CDR3 sequences were aligned to IMGT reference sequences to assign V, D and J gene segments. For a sequence to be retained, a match of at least six nucleotides to both a V gene segment and a J gene segment was required. A rearrangement counted as productive if the CDR3 had no stop codons and remained in frame with V and J, and every other rearrangement counted as non-productive. CDR3 was defined according to IMGT convention as the region running from the second conserved V-encoded cysteine to the conserved J-encoded phenylalanine. The earlier analysis of about 590 of the donors excluded sequences that lacked an unambiguous match to a single V gene segment. In an earlier analysis of several hundred of the donors, V segments were called functional above 56.7% productive rearrangements and were called segregating when the between-donor standard deviation exceeded 5%. A statistical classification framework was built for diagnosing cytomegalovirus status from the catalog of TCR beta chain sequences. In a later analysis, V and J genes were assigned by comparing TCR nucleotide sequences against IMGT/GENE-DB human TR gene sequences. In a later analysis, CDR3 sequences and most-parsimonious VDJ recombination scenarios were assigned using the TCRdist pipeline. In a later analysis, each TCR beta chain was defined by its CDR3 amino acid sequence together with its V-gene family, and reads lacking a unique V-gene family were excluded. To address suspected cross-contamination and a sequencing artifact, a later analysis removed a few hundred highly shared, low-generation-probability nucleotide sequences. In a later analysis, a clonal expansion index was calculated for each public chain from normalized within-repertoire ranks of inferred template counts. In a later analysis, generation probabilities were computed using a VDJ recombination model fitted to out-of-frame rearrangements, and the results were checked against IGoR. In a later analysis, hypergeometric tests were used to score TCR-TCR, TCR-HLA and TCR-CMV co-occurrence, with a repertoire-size bias correction applied to TCR pairs. False discovery rates were estimated in a later analysis by permuting HLA or CMV assignments 20 times. In a later analysis, co-occurring TCRs were grouped with DBSCAN, and TCRdist sequence similarity was added when clustering was performed within HLA-allele-positive subsets. Co-occurrence clustering excluded repertoires with fewer than 30,000 or more than 120,000 public chains, plus five with anomalous nucleotide sharing. This is the immuneACCESS table as TCRdb keeps it, with only in-frame sequences that have V and J called. A part of the clones is gone; compared with another copy, unresolved V genes explain less than half, and the rest is unexplained. That table gives V, J and clone size, and the DNA gave D and trimming. The sample data list about 160,000 clones, and around 74% of these were observed just once. In total, the top ten clones hold over 2% of the sample.

The cohort was made up of 500 to 800 healthy bone marrow donors. At the time of sampling, every cohort member was nominally healthy, though immune exposures that went unrecorded were likely present. The donor was CMV seronegative and belonged to the group of over 300 seronegative cohort members. Every donor gave a peripheral blood sample, and the peripheral blood mononuclear cells from that sample were used for TCR beta sequencing. The Qiagen DNeasy Blood Extraction Kit was used to extract genomic DNA from the blood cell samples. On this clone: There is no known antigen for this receptor. No much larger clone exists at a distance of one base, and base qualities are not known.

Deletion took 3 bases off V and 3 bases off J, with a span of 14 bases between the germline ends. According to the germline V gene (reference sequence), CDR1 reads SEHNR and CDR2 reads FQNEAQ. The CDR3 sequence holds 15 residues, the cysteine and phenylalanine included. The retained sequence is limited to the CDR3, 45 bases, with the frame set at the first base. Recombination connected TRBV7-9 to TRBJ1-1, and possibly TRBD1, on 5 matching bases. Sequenced: PBMCs. The receptor's source is a female donor in good health and CMV-seronegative. The DNA sequence is given as TGTGCCAGCAGCTTCCGGGGCGGGGAGCACACTGAAGCTTTCTTT. The encoded protein is CASSFRGGEHTEAFF.